These 14 T cell receptor beta chains originate from one sample sequenced in a study of cytomegalovirus exposure and HLA in healthy donors. The assay was immunoSEQ multiplex PCR, and TCRdb's table has in-frame clones only and misses some. The table shows over 150,000 clones, with about four fifths occurring only once. The sequencing input was PBMCs. Receptors originate from a woman aged 18-29 years in good health and CMV-seropositive.

The genes are TRBV6-1 and TRBJ2-1, with 12 bases identical to TRBD2. After removal of 5 bases from V and 7 bases from J, the junction contained 3 bases not matched to a gene. The germline V gene has CDR1 MNHNS and CDR2 SASEGT. The CDR3 sequence is 14 residues long. CDR3 in DNA: TGTGCCAGCAGTCAGCTAGCGGGGGGGAATGAGCAGTTCTTC. Protein: CASSQLAGGNEQFF.

V usage is TRBV9 and J usage is TRBJ1-2, with D possibly being TRBD1 (6 bases). The CDR3 sequence is 17 residues long. Trimming took off 0 bases at V and 2 bases at J, with 17 bases between the two ends. Germline loops: CDR1 SGDLS, CDR2 YYNGEE. Here the CDR3 reads CASSVATGTSQNYGYTF. The CDR3 DNA follows: TGTGCCAGCAGCGTAGCTACCGGGACATCTCAGAACTATGGCTACACCTTC.

The chain is built from TRBV21-1 and TRBJ2-3; TRBD2, the table's D call, lacks a check against the DNA. TRBV21-1 is classified as a pseudogene. The CDR3 totals 21 residues. The DNA for the CDR3 is TGTGCCAGCAGCACACTAGAGAGGGGACTAGCGGGGGGGCCGGGCACAGATACGCAGTATTTT. Protein product: CASSTLERGLAGGPGTDTQYF.

The chain carries TRBV5-6 and TRBJ1-2, with 9 positions matching TRBD1. This CDR3 comprises 16 residues. Germline V gives CDR1 SGHDT, CDR2 YYEEEE. V shed 6 bases, J shed 7 bases, and the junction held 16 bases outside the gene matches. The CDR3 region has the DNA TGTGCCAGCACCGCGGACAGGGGCCGACGATTTGGTGGCTACACCTTC. Translating gives CASTADRGRRFGGYTF.

The rearrangement uses TRBV7-3 and TRBJ1-2; possibly TRBD1 for D (5 bases). V shed 5 bases and J shed 4 bases, with 11 bases lying between them. Germline V gene data show CDR1 as SGHTA and CDR2 as FQGTGA. The CDR3 loop spans 13 amino acids. The CDR3 protein is CASSNTGGYGYTF. CDR3 sequence (DNA): TGTGCCAGCAGCAATACCGGGGGCTATGGCTACACCTTC.

This chain joins TRBV6-1 and TRBJ1-3; D is ambiguous. The V and J ends lost 8 bases and 0 bases respectively, with 8 bases between them. Germline loops: CDR1 MNHNS, CDR2 SASEGT. The CDR3 is made up of 13 amino acids. This CDR3 is CASPVSSGNTIYF. The CDR3 nucleotides read TGTGCCAGCCCCGTGAGCTCTGGAAACACCATATATTTT.

DNA for the CDR3: TGCGCCAGCAGCCCGACGGGGGGTGGCACCGGGGAGCTGTTTTTT. Translating it yields CASSPTGGGTGELFF. The V call is TRBV5-1, the J call TRBJ2-2; TRBD2 matches 7 bases. The CDR3 runs 15 residues. The trim removed 4 bases at V and 4 bases at J, leaving 7 bases unmatched. Looked up from germline, CDR1 is SGHRS and CDR2 is YFSETQ.

This chain connects TRBV5-4 to TRBJ2-1; D possibly corresponds to TRBD1 (5 bases). Germline CDR1 reads SGHNT; CDR2 reads YYREEE (reference sequence). This CDR3 is built from 13 residues. V was trimmed by 4 bases and J by 5 bases, leaving 10 bases between them. Here the CDR3 DNA reads TGTGCCAGCAGCCACCGGACAAACAATGAGCAGTTCTTC. Translated: CASSHRTNNEQFF. The full variable domain, in which reference TRBV5-4 and TRBJ2-1 provide the parts outside the CDR3, is ETGVTQSPTHLIKTRGQQVTLRCSSQSGHNTVSWYQQALGQGPQFIFQYYREEENGRGNFPPRFSGLQFPNYSSELNVNALELDDSALYLCASSHRTNNEQFFGPGTRLTVL.

The chain employs TRBV15 and TRBJ1-5, with unresolved D. Per the germline V gene, CDR1 is LNHNV and CDR2 is YYDKDF (reference sequence). The CDR3 consists of 14 residues. Trimming pared 5 bases from V and 8 bases from J, leaving 16 bases between. CDR3 loop: CATSLLSRGEPQHF. The DNA of the CDR3 is TGTGCCACCAGCTTGCTCTCCCGCGGTGAGCCCCAGCATTTT.

The chain recombines TRBV5-1 with TRBJ1-6; TRBD1 aligns across 9 bases. J was trimmed by 6 bases and V by 2 bases; bases with no gene match: 3. The length of the CDR3 is 15 residues. The germline V gene has CDR1 SGHRS and CDR2 YFSETQ. The CDR3 DNA is TGCGCCAGCAGCTTAGAGGACAGGGGTAATTCACCCCTCCACTTT. Its translation: CASSLEDRGNSPLHF.

This rearrangement joins TRBV5-6 to TRBJ1-6; no clear D. The germline V and J ends were trimmed by 0 bases and 4 bases, with 14 bases remaining between them. The CDR3 is made up of 17 amino acids. CDR1 and CDR2 from the germline V gene are SGHDT and YYEEEE. In DNA, the CDR3 is TGTGCCAGCAGCTTGGCCCCGGGTGGAGGGTATAATTCACCCCTCCACTTT. The encoded protein is CASSLAPGGGYNSPLHF.

The chain carries TRBV6-6 and TRBJ2-7; maybe TRBD2 (5 bases). The CDR3 runs to 12 residues. Germline lookup yields CDR1 MNHNY and CDR2 SVGAGI (reference sequence). Trimming took 10 bases from V and 0 from J, leaving 10 bases between them. CDR3 loop: CATGLTSYEQYF. Written as DNA, the CDR3 is TGTGCCACCGGACTTACCTCCTACGAGCAGTACTTC.

The chain couples TRBV6-6 to TRBJ1-2; D is unresolved. V was shortened by 4 bases and J by 5 bases, with 14 bases between the two germline ends. CDR3 length equals 14 residues. Germline V gene sequence: CDR1 MNHNY, CDR2 SVGAGI (reference sequence). In nucleotides, the CDR3 is TGTGCCAGCAGTTTGAGCACAGAAAAATATGGCTACACCTTC. Encoded protein: CASSLSTEKYGYTF.

The chain couples TRBV5-1 to TRBJ1-1; 8 nucleotides align to TRBD1. Germline V gene sequence: CDR1 SGHRS, CDR2 YFSETQ. The CDR3 is made up of 19 amino acids. V shed 2 bases, J shed 0 bases, and the junction held 15 bases outside the gene matches. CDR3 loop: CASSFLPGQGKSLNTEAFF. The CDR3 DNA is TGCGCCAGCAGCTTTCTCCCTGGACAGGGTAAATCCCTGAACACTGAAGCTTTCTTT.